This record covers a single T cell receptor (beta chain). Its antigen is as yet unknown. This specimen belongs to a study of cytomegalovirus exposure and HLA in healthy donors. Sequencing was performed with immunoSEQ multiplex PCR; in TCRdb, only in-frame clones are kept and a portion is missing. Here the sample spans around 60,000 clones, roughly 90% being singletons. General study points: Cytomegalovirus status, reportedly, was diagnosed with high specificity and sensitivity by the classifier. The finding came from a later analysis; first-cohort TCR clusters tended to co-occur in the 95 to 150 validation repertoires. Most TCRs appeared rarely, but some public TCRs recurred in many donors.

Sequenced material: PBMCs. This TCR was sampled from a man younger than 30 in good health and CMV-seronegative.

CDR3 DNA sequence: TGTGCCAGCAGTGCGAGCGGGGAGAATTATAATGGCTACACCTTC. It yields the protein CASSASGENYNGYTF. The chain is built from TRBV2 and TRBJ1-2; D not certain. The CDR3 consists of 15 residues. Trimming cost V 4 bases and J 6 bases, with 18 bases left between them. In germline, CDR1 is SNHLY, CDR2 FYNNEI.